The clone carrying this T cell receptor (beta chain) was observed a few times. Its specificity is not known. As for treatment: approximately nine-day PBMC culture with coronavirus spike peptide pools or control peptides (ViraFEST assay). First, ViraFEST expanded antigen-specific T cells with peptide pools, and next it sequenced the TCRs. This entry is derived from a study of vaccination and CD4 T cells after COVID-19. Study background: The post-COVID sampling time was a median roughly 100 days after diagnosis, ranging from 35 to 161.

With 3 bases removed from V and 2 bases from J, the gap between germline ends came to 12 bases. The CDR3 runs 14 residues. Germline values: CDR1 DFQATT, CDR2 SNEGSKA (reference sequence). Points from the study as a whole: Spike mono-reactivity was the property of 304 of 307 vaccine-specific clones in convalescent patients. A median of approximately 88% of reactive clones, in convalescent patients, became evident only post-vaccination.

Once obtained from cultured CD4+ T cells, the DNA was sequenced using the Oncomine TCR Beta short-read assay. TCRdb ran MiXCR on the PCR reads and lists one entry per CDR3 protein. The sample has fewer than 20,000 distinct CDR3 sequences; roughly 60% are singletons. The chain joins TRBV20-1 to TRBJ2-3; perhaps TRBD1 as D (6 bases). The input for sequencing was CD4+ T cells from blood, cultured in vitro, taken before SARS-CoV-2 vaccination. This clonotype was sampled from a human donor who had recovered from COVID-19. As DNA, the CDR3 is TGCAGTGCTAGCCAGACAGGTCTCACAGATACGCAGTATTTT. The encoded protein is CSASQTGLTDTQYF.